This T cell receptor (beta chain) was identified in a study of blood T cell repertoires in COVID-19 (TCRdb year 2020). With regard to the full study: Collaborator samples came from the United States, Italy and Spain and covered acute and convalescent phases of COVID-19. The repertoires were released in a freely available public database meant as a resource for research on the immune response to SARS-CoV-2. The dataset comprised deeply sampled blood TCRbeta repertoires from subjects exposed to, actively infected with, or recovered from COVID-19. The material from the prospective study consisted of cDNA or gDNA derived from T cells, B-cell-depleted T cells, or PBMCs. HLA class I and class II types, where available, came from metadata supplied by the sample provider rather than from assay-based typing. The samples were drawn from two sources: the first 160 participants of the ongoing ImmuneRACE study, and 1,200 or so subjects contributed by 6 global collaborators. Sample metadata almost always included a de-identified subject ID, COVID-19 status, age in years and sex. Summary of the overall study and its limitations: How much clinical and demographic metadata was included differed by source and by participant, and the metadata was provided uncurated.

TCRbeta CDR3 regions were amplified from genomic DNA using the immunoSEQ Assay, a bias-controlled multiplex PCR. Concerning the study's data processing: The number of nucleated cells in each sample was estimated from the amplification of reference gene primers within the assay. To quantify the absolute abundance of each unique TCRbeta CDR3 rearrangement, sequence reads were collapsed and filtered. For each sample, productive Simpson clonality was calculated by taking the square root of Simpson's diversity index across productive rearrangements. Here the immuneACCESS table is served through TCRdb, limited to in-frame sequences with V and J called. Missing clones are a known gap in these copies; in checked studies unresolved V genes cover under half, and the rest lacks a known reason. For V, J and clone size, that table is used; D and trimming come from the DNA. The table for this sample lists approximately 100,000 clones; approximately 62% of them were counted only once. The ten largest clones represent roughly 6.2% of the sample.

The collaborating institutions used their own protocols to collect whole blood in K2EDTA tubes. For TCRbeta analysis, collaborator samples were shipped as frozen whole blood, as isolated PBMCs, or as DNA extracted from either sample type. As concerns this clone: Its antigen is not yet known. Per-base qualities were not stored, and no clone one base away is much larger.

As encoded in the germline V gene, CDR1 is SGHRS while CDR2 is YFSETQ. The CDR3 goes from the cysteine to the phenylalanine over 15 residues. The entry retains the CDR3 DNA only, 45 bases that are in frame from base 1. Cut back by 0 bases and 2 bases, the V and J ends lie 11 bases apart. The origin of this receptor is an older man with acute or convalescent COVID-19. The chain was built from TRBV5-1 and TRBJ2-5; TRBD1 is a weak D gene call, 6 bases matching. Sequencing was carried out using peripheral blood. The sequence in DNA is TGCGCCAGCAGCTTGGCCGGGACAACACAAGAGACCCAGTACTTC. Its amino acids are CASSLAGTTQETQYF.